This paragraph reports one TCR beta chain. Its antigen is not identified. The entry originates in a study of cytomegalovirus exposure and HLA in healthy donors. Across the study: Among 398 genotyped donors, around 77% fell in the Caucasian-associated ancestry cluster. Points from the study as a whole: Excluded: some indistinguishable V segments such as TRBV6-2 and TRBV6-3. Testing in vitro showed three CMV-associated chains specific for CMV antigens.

V lost 6 bases and J 2 bases, leaving 8 bases between the germline ends. The CDR3 loop spans 13 amino acids. Healthy individuals who donated bone marrow served as the donors. The primer mix had 60 Vbeta and 13 Jbeta primers. The assay was immunoSEQ multiplex PCR, and TCRdb's table has in-frame clones only and misses some. Counted here are about 89,000 clones, just over 65% occurring once; the ten biggest clones make up approximately 2.1%. Sequences were obtained from PBMCs. The genes are TRBV23-1 and TRBJ2-4; no reliable D call. TRBV23-1 is an ORF, with its function uncertain. This TCR came from a young man in good health and CMV-seronegative. Here the CDR3 reads CASSRQTKNIQYF. In DNA, the CDR3 is TGCGCCAGCAGCCGACAAACCAAAAACATTCAGTACTTC.